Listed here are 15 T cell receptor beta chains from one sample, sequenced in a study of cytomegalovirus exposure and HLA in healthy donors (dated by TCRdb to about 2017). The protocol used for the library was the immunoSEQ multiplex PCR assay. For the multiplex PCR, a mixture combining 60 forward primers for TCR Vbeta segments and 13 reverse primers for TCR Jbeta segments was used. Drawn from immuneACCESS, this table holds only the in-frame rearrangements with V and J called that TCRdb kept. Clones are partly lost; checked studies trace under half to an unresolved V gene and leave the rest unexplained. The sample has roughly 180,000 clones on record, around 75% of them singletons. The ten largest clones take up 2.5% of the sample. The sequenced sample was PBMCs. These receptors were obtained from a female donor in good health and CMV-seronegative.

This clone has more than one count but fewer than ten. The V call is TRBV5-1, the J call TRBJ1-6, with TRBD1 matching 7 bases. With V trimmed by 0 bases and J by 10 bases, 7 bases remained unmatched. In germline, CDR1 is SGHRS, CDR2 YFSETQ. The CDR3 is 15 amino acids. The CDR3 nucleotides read TGCGCCAGCAGCTTGGCAGGGGACAGATACTCACCCCTCCACTTT. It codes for CASSLAGDRYSPLHF. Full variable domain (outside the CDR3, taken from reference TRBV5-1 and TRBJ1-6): KAGVTQTPRYLIKTRGQQVTLSCSPISGHRSVSWYQQTPGQGLQFLFEYFSETQRNKGNFPGRFSGRQFSNSRSEMNVSTLELGDSALYLCASSLAGDRYSPLHFGNGTRLTVT.

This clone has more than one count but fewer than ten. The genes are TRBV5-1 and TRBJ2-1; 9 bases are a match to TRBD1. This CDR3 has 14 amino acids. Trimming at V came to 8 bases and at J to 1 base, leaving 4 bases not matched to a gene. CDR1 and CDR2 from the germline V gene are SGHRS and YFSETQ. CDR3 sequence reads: CASRTGESYNEQFF. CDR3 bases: TGCGCCAGTCGGACAGGGGAGTCCTACAATGAGCAGTTCTTC.

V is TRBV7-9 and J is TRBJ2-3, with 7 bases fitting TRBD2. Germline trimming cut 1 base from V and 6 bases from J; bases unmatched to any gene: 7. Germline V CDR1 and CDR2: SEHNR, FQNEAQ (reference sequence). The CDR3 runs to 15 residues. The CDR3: CASSLGGSNADTQYF. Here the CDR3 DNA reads TGTGCCAGCAGCTTAGGCGGGAGTAATGCGGATACGCAGTATTTT.

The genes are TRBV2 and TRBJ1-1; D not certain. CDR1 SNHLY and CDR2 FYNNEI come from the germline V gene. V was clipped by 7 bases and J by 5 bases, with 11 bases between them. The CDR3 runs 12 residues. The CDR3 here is CASNGVRTEAFF. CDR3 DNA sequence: TGTGCCAGCAACGGGGTACGGACTGAAGCTTTCTTT.

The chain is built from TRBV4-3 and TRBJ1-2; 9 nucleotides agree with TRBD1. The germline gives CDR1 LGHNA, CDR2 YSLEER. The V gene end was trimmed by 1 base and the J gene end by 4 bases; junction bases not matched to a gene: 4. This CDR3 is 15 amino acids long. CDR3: CASSQVQQGAYGYTF. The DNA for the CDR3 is TGCGCCAGCAGCCAAGTTCAACAGGGGGCCTATGGCTACACCTTC.

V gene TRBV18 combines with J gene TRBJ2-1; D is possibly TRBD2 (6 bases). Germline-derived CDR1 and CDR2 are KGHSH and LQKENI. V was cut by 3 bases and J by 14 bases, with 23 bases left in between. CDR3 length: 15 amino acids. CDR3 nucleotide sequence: TGTGCCAGCTCACCCCTCGGGGGTGGTTCGGAGTTTGAGTTCTTC. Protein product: CASSPLGGGSEFEFF.

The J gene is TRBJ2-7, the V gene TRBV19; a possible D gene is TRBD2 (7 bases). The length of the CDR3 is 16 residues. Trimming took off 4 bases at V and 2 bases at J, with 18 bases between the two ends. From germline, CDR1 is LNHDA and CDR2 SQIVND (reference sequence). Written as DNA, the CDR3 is TGTGCCAGTAGTACCCTGAGGGGGAGGGACCCCTACGAGCAGTACTTC. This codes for CASSTLRGRDPYEQYF.

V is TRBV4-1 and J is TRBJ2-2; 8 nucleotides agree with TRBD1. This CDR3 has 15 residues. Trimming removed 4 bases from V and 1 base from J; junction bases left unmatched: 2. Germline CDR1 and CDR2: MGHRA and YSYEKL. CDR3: CASSRGTGNTGELFF. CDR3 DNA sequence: TGCGCCAGCAGCCGGGGGACAGGGAACACCGGGGAGCTGTTTTTT.

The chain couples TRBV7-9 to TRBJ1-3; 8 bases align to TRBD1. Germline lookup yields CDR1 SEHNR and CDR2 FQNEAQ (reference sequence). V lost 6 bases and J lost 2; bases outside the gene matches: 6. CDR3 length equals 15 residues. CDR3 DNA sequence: TGTGCCAGCAGAAATCAGGGGGCCGCTGGAAACACCATATATTTT. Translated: CASRNQGAAGNTIYF.

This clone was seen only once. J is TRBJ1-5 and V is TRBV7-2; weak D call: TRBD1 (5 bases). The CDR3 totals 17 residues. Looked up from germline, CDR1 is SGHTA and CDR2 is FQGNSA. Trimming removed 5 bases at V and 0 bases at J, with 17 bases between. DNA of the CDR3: TGTGCCAGCAGCAAAGACAGACAGTACTCTAGCAATCAGCCCCAGCATTTT. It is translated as CASSKDRQYSSNQPQHF. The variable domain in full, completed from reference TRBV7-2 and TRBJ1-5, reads GAGVSQSPSNKVTEKGKDVELRCDPISGHTALYWYRQSLGQGLEFLIYFQGNSAPDKSGLPSDRFSAERTGGSVSTLTIQRTQQEDSAVYLCASSKDRQYSSNQPQHFGDGTRLSIL.

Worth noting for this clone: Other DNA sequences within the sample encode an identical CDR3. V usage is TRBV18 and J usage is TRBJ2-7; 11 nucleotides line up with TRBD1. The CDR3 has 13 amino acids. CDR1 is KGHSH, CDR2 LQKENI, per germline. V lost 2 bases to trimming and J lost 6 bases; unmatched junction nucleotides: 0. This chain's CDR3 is CASSPGTGGEQYF. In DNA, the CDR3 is TGTGCCAGCTCACCAGGGACAGGGGGCGAGCAGTACTTC.

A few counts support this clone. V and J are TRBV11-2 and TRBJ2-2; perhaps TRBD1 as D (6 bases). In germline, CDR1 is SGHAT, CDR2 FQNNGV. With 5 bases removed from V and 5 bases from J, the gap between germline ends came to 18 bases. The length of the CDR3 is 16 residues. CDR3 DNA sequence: TGTGCCAGCAGCACCAGGGGTCGAGGGAAGACCGGGGAGCTGTTTTTT. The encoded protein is CASSTRGRGKTGELFF.

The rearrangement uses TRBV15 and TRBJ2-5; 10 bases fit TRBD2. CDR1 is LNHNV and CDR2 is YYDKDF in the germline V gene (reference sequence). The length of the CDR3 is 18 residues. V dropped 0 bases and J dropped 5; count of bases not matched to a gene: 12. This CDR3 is CATSRDRSHSGGRETQYF. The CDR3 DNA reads TGTGCCACCAGCAGAGATCGCAGTCATAGCGGGGGGCGGGAGACCCAGTACTTC.

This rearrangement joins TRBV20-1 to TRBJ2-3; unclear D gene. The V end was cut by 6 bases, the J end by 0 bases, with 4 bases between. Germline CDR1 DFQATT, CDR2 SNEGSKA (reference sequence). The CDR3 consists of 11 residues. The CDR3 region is CSALSTDTQYF. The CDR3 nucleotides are TGCAGTGCCCTTAGCACAGATACGCAGTATTTT.

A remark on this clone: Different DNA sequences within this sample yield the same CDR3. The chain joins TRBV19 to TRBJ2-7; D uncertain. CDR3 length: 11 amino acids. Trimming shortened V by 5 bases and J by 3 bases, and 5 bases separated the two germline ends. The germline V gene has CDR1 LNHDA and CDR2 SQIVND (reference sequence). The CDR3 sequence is CASSSGYEQYF. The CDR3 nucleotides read TGTGCCAGTAGTTCGGGCTACGAGCAGTACTTC.